This paragraph reports one TCR beta chain. The sample comes from a study of CD8 T cells in Susac syndrome. Study as a whole: Among sequenced Susac syndrome patients, roughly six had active disease and eight were in remission.

CDR1 and CDR2 (germline): SGHRS, YFSETQ. V dropped 1 base and J dropped 4; count of bases not matched to a gene: 9. CDR3 size: 16 residues. RNA in amounts of about 0.45 to 1 ug was reverse transcribed with random hexamers. The amplification used immunoSEQ multiplex PCR on TCR beta CDR3; it spanned 54 Vbeta and 13 Jbeta. One entry per CDR3 protein, called by TCRdb with MiXCR from the immunoSEQ multiplex PCR reads. Of about 150,000 distinct CDR3 sequences in the sample, 95% were seen once. Sequencing was carried out using CD8+ T cells from PBMCs. The chain joins TRBV5-1 to TRBJ1-1, with 8 bases matching TRBD1. The TCR sequence derives from a human donor with Susac syndrome. DNA for the CDR3: TGCGCCAGCAGCTTGTCTCCAGGGGGCGACGGCACTGAAGCTTTCTTT. It codes for CASSLSPGGDGTEAFF.